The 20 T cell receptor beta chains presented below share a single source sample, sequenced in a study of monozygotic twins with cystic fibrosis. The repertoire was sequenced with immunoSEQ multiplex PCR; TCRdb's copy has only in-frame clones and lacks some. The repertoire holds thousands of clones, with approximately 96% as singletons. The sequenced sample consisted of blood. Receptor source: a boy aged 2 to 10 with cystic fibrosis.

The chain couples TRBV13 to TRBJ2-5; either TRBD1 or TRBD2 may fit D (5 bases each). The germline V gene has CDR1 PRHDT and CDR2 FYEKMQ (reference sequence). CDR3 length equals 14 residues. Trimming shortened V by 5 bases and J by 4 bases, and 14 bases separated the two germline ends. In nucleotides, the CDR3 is TGTGCCAGCAGCGCCTCGACGGGGCGAGAGACCCAGTACTTC. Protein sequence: CASSASTGRETQYF.

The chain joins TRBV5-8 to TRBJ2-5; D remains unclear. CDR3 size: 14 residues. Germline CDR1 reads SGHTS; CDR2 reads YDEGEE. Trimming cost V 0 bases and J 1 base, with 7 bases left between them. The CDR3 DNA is TGTGCCAGCAGCTTGGGTAACTTCCAAGAGACCCAGTACTTC. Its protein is CASSLGNFQETQYF.

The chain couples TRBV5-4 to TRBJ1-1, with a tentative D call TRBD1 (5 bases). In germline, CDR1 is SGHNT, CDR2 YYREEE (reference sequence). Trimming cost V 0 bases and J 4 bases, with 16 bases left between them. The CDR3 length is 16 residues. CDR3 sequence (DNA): TGTGCCAGCAGCTTGGAACCCCCAGGGTTTAGCACTGAAGCTTTCTTT. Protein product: CASSLEPPGFSTEAFF.

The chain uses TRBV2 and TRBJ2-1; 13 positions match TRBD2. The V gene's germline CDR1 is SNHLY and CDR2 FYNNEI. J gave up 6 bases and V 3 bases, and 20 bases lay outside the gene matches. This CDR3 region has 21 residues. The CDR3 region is CASSEFFFQTSGGPTTNEQFF. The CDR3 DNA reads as TGTGCCAGCAGTGAGTTTTTCTTTCAGACTAGCGGGGGGCCGACAACCAATGAGCAGTTCTTC. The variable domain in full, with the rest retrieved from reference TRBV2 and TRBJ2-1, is EPEVTQTPSHQVTQMGQEVILRCVPISNHLYFYWYRQILGQKVEFLVSFYNNEISEKSEIFDDQFSVERPDGSNFTLKIRSTKLEDSAMYFCASSEFFFQTSGGPTTNEQFFGPGTRLTVL.

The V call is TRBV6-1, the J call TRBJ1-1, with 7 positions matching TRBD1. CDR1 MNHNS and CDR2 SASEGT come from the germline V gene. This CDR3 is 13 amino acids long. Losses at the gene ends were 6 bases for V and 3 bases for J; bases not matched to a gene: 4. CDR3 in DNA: TGTGCCAGCAGATCCCAGGGGGACACTGAAGCTTTCTTT. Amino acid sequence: CASRSQGDTEAFF.

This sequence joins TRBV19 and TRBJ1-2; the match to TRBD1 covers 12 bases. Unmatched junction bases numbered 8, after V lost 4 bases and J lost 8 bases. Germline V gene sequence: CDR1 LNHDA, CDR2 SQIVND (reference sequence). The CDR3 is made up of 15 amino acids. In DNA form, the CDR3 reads TGTGCCAGTAGTAGAGGGGACAGGGGGCTAGGAGGCTACACCTTC. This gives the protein CASSRGDRGLGGYTF.

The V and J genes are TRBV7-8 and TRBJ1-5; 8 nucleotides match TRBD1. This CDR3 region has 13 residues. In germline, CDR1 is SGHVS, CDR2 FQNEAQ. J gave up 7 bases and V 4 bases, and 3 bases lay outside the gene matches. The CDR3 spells CASSSTGGQPQHF. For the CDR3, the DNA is TGTGCCAGCAGCTCTACAGGGGGACAGCCCCAGCATTTT.

The CDR3 reads CASSRGLAPQYF. CDR3 sequence (DNA): TGTGCCAGCAGCCGAGGACTAGCGCCTCAGTACTTC. This chain joins TRBV11-2 and TRBJ2-7, with 9 bases fitting TRBD2. There are 12 residues in the CDR3. The germline V gene encodes CDR1 SGHAT and CDR2 FQNNGV. The V segment lost 5 bases and the J segment 10 bases; nucleotides outside the gene matches: 6.

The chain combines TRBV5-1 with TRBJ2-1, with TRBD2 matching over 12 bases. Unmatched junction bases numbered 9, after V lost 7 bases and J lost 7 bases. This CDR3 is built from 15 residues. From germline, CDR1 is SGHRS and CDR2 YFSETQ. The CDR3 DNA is TGCGCCAGCCGGTACCTAGCGGGGGGGAATAATGAGCAGTTCTTC. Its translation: CASRYLAGGNNEQFF.

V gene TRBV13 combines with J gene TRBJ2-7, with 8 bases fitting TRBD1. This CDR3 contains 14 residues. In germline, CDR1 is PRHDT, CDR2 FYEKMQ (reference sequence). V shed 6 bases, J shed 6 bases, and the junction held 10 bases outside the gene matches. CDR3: CASSRLAGGSEQYF. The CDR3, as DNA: TGTGCCAGCAGTCGTCTGGCAGGGGGCTCCGAGCAGTACTTC.

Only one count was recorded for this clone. CDR3 sequence (DNA): TGTGCCAGCAGCCAAGATGACGGAGCCTATGGCTACACCTTC. This encodes CASSQDDGAYGYTF. The rearrangement uses TRBV4-2 and TRBJ1-2; no firm D call. V lost 0 bases, J lost 4 bases, and 9 bases lay in between. Germline V gives CDR1 LGHNA, CDR2 YNFKEQ. The CDR3 loop spans 14 amino acids.

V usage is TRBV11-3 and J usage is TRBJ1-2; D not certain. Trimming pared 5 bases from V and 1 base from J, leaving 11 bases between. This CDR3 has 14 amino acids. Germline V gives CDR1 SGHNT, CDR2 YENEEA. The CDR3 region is CASSPDTFNYGYTF. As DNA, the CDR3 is TGTGCCAGCAGCCCTGACACGTTTAACTATGGCTACACCTTC.

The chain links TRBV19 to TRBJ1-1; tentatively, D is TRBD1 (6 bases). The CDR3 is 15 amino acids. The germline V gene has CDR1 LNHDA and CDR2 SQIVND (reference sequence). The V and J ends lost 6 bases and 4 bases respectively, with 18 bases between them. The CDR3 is CASSHPTGYGTEAFF. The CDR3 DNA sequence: TGTGCCAGTAGCCACCCTACAGGGTACGGCACTGAAGCTTTCTTT.

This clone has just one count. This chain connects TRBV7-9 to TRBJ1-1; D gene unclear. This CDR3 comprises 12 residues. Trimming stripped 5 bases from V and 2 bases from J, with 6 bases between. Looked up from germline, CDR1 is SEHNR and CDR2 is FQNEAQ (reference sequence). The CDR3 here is CASSRVNTEAFF. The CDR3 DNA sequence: TGTGCCAGCAGCCGGGTAAACACTGAAGCTTTCTTT.

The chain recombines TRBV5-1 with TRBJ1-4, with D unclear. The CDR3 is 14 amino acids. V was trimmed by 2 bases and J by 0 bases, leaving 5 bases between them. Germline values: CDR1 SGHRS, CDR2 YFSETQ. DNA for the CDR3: TGCGCCAGCAGCTTAGTTGCAACTAATGAAAAACTGTTTTTT. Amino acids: CASSLVATNEKLFF. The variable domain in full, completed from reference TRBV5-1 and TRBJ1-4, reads KAGVTQTPRYLIKTRGQQVTLSCSPISGHRSVSWYQQTPGQGLQFLFEYFSETQRNKGNFPGRFSGRQFSNSRSEMNVSTLELGDSALYLCASSLVATNEKLFFGSGTQLSVL.

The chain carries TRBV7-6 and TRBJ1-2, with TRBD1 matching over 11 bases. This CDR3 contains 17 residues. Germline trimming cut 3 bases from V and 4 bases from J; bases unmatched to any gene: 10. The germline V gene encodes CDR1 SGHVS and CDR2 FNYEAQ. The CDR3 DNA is TGTGCCAGCAGCTTCACTGCCCTGGGACAGGGGGGCTATGGCTACACCTTC. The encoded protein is CASSFTALGQGGYGYTF.

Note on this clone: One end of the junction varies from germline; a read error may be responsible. CDR3 protein: CASSESSGATDTQYF. The DNA for the CDR3 is TGTGCCAGCAGTGAATCTAGCGGAGCCACAGATACGCAGTATTTT. The chain uses TRBV10-1 and TRBJ2-3; 7 nucleotides line up with TRBD2. Germline V gene sequence: CDR1 WNHNN, CDR2 SYGVQD (reference sequence). The CDR3 sequence is 15 residues long.

The CDR3 DNA reads TGTGCCAGCAGCTCAGCGGGGGCTCGACAAGAGACCCAGTACTTC. Residues: CASSSAGARQETQYF. The genes are TRBV2 and TRBJ2-5; 8 bases match TRBD2. The CDR3 is 15 residues long. J was trimmed by 2 bases and V by 6 bases; bases with no gene match: 8. Germline CDR1 and CDR2: SNHLY and FYNNEI.

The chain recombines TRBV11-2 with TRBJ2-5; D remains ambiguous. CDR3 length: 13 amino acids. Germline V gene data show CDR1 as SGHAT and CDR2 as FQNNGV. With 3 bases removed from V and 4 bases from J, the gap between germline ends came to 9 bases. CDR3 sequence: CASSLGRLETQYF. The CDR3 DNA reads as TGTGCCAGCAGCTTGGGCAGGTTAGAGACCCAGTACTTC.

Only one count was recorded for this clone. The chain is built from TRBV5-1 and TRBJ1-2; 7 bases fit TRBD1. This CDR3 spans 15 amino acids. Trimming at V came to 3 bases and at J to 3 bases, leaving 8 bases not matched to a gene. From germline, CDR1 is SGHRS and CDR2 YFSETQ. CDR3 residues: CASSYNPTGDYGYTF. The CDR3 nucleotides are TGCGCCAGCAGCTACAATCCCACAGGGGACTATGGCTACACCTTC. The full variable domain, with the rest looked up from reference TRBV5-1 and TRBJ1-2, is KAGVTQTPRYLIKTRGQQVTLSCSPISGHRSVSWYQQTPGQGLQFLFEYFSETQRNKGNFPGRFSGRQFSNSRSEMNVSTLELGDSALYLCASSYNPTGDYGYTFGSGTRLTVV.